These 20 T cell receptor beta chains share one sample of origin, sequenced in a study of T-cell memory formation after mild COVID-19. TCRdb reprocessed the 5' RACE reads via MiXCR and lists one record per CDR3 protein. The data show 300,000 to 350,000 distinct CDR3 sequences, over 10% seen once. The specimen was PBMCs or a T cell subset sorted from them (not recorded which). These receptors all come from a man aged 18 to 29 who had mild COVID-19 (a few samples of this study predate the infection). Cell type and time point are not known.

CDR3 sequence reads: CASSIARGPAQPQHF. For the CDR3, the DNA is TGTGCCAGTAGTATAGCCAGGGGGCCAGCTCAGCCCCAGCATTTT. The chain carries TRBV19 and TRBJ1-5, with TRBD1 identical over 8 bases. Losses at the gene ends were 1 base for V and 6 bases for J; bases not matched to a gene: 5. Germline V gene data show CDR1 as LNHDA and CDR2 as SQIVND (reference sequence). The CDR3 contains 15 residues.

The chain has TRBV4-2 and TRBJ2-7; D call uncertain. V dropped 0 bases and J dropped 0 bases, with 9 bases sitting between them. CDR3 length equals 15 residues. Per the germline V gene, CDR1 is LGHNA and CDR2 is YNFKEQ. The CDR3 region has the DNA TGTGCCAGCAGCCAAGATTTAGATAGCTCCTACGAGCAGTACTTC. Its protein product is CASSQDLDSSYEQYF.

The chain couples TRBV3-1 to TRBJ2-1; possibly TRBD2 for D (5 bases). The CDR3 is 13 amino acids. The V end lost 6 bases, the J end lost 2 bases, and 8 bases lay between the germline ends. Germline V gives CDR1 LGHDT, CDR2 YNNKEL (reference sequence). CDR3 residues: CASRVGAYNEQFF. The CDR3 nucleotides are TGTGCCAGCAGGGTGGGAGCCTACAATGAGCAGTTCTTC.

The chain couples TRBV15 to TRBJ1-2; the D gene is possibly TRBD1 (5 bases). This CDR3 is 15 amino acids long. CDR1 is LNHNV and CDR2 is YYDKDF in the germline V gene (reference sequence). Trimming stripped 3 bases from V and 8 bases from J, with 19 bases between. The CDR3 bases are TGTGCCACCAGCAGTAGCCCACCGGGGCCGAGAGGCTACACCTTC. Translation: CATSSSPPGPRGYTF.

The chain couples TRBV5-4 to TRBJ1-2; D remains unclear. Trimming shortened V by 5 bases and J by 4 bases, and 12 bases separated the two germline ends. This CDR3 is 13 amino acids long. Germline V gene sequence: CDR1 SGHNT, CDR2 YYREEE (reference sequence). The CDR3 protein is CASRPDGGYGYTF. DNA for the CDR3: TGTGCCAGCAGACCAGACGGCGGCTATGGCTACACCTTC.

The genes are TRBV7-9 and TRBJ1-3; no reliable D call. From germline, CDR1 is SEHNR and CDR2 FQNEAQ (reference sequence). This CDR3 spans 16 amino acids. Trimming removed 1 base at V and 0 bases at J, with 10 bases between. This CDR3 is CASSLVSGFSGNTIYF. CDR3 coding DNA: TGTGCCAGCAGCTTAGTATCAGGTTTCTCTGGAAACACCATATATTTT.

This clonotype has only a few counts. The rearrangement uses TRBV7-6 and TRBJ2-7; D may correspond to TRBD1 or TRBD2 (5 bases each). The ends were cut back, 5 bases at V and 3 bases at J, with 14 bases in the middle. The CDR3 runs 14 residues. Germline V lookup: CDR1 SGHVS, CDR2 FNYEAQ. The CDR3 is CASSIGTTGYEQYF. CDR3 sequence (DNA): TGTGCCAGCAGCATAGGGACGACGGGCTACGAGCAGTACTTC.

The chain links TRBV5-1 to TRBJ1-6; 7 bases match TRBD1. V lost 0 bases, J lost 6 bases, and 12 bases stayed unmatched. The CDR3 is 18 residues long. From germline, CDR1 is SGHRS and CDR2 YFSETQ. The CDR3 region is CASSLAAVTGNGNSPLHF. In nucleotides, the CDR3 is TGCGCCAGCAGCTTGGCCGCGGTGACAGGGAATGGTAATTCACCCCTCCACTTT.

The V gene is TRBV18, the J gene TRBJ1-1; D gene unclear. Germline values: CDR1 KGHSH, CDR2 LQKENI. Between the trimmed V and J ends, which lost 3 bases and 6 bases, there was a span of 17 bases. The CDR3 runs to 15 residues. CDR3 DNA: TGTGCCAGCTCACCCCGGGGTCGTCCGGGTTCTGAAGCTTTCTTT. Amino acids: CASSPRGRPGSEAFF. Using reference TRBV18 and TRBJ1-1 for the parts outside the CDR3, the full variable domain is NAGVMQNPRHLVRRRGQEARLRCSPMKGHSHVYWYRQLPEEGLKFMVYLQKENIIDESGMPKERFSAEFPKEGPSILRIQQVVRGDSAAYFCASSPRGRPGSEAFFGQGTRLTVV.

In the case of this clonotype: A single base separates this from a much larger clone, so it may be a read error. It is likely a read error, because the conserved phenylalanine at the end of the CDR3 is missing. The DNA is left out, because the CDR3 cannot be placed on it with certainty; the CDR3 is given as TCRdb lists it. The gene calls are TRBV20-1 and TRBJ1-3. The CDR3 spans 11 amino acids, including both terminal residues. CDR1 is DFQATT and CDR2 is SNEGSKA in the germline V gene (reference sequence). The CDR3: CSARGAGFVYL.

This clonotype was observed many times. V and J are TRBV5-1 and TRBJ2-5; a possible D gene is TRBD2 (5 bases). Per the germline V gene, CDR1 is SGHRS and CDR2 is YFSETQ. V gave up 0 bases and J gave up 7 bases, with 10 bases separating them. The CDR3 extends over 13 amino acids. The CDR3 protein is CASSLDLAGTQYF. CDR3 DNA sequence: TGCGCCAGCAGCTTGGATCTGGCGGGGACCCAGTACTTC.

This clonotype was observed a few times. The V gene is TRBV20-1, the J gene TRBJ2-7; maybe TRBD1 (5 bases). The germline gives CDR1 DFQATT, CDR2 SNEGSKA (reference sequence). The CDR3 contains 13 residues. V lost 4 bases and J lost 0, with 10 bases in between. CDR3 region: CSAIAGSSYEQYF. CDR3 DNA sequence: TGCAGTGCTATCGCAGGGTCCTCCTACGAGCAGTACTTC.

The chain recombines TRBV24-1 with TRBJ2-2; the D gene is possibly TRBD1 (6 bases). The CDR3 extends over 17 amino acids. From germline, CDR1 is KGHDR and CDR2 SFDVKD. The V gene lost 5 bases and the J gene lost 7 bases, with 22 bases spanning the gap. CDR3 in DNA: TGTGCCACCAGTGCCTCTAAGGACAGTGCGAGGTACGGGGAGCTGTTTTTT. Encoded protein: CATSASKDSARYGELFF.

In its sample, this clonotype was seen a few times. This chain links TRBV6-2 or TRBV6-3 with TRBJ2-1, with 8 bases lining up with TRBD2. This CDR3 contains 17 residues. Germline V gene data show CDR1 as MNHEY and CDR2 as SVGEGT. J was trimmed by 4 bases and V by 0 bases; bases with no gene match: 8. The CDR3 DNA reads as TGTGCCAGCAGTTACTCGAATTCGGGGGGGGATTACAATGAGCAGTTCTTC. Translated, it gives CASSYSNSGGDYNEQFF.

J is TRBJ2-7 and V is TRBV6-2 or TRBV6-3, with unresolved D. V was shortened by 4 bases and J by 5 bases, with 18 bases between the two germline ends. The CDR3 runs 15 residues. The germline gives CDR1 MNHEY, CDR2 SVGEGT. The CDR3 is CASSSGRTWTNEQYF. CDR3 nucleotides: TGTGCCAGCAGTTCTGGCCGTACATGGACGAACGAGCAGTACTTC.

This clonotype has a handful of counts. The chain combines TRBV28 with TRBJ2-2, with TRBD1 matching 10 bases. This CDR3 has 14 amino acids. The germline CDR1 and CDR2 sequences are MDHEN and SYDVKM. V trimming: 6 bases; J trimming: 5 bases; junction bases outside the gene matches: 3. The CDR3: CASSRTGGTGELFF. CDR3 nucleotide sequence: TGTGCCAGCAGCAGGACAGGGGGGACCGGGGAGCTGTTTTTT.

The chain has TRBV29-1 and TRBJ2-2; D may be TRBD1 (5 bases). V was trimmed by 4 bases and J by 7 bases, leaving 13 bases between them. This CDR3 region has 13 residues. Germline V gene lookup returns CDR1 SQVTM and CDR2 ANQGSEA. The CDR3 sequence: CSVVGRVGGELFF. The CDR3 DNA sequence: TGCAGCGTTGTTGGCAGGGTTGGCGGGGAGCTGTTTTTT.

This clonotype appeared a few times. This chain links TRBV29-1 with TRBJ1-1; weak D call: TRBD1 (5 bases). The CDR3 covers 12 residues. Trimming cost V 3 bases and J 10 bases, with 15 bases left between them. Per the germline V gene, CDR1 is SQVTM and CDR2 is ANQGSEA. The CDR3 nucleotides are TGCAGCGTTGACGGGGACGGGGGGTCAGCTTTCTTT. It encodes CSVDGDGGSAFF.

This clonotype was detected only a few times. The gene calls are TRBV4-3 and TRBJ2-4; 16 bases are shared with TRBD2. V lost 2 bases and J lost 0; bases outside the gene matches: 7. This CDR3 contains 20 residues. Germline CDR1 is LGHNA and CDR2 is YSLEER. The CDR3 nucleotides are TGCGCCAGCAGCCAAACCCCGGGACTAGCGGGGGGGCTAGCCAAAAACATTCAGTACTTC. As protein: CASSQTPGLAGGLAKNIQYF.

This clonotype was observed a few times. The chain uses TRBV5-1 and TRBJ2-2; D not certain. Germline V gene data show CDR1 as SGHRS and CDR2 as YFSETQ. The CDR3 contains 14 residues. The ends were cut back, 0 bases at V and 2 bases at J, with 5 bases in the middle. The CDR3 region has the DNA TGCGCCAGCAGCTTGGAATTAAACACCGGGGAGCTGTTTTTT. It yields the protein CASSLELNTGELFF.